Below, 10 T cell receptor beta chains from the same sample are listed, as sequenced in a study of CD8+CD57+ T cells in acquired aplastic anemia. Patients selected for sequencing had displayed CD8+CD57+ cell expansion by flow cytometry. Genomic DNA served as template for TCR beta VDJ and CDR3 profiling. TCRdb re-called the reads through MiXCR, storing one row per CDR3 protein. The table includes 150,000 to 200,000 distinct CDR3 sequences, 45% to 55% detected once. The specimen sequenced was sorted CD4+, CD8+, or CD8+CD57+ T cells (not recorded which) from PBMCs. Every receptor here comes from a human donor with aplastic anemia.

This chain joins TRBV10-2 and TRBJ2-7; 16 bases agree with TRBD2. Gene TRBJ2-1 matches the end of the DNA better, so the J call may be wrong. Per the germline V gene, CDR1 is WSHSY and CDR2 is SAAADI. The CDR3 has 15 residues. The CDR3: CATYGTSGRANEQFF. CDR3 DNA: TGCGCCACCTACGGGACTAGCGGGAGGGCGAATGAGCAGTTCTTC.

This clonotype was recorded at least ten times. The CDR3 loop reads CASSSPDSGTDTQYF. The CDR3 DNA follows: TGTGCCAGCAGTTCCCCGGACAGTGGCACAGATACGCAGTATTTT. The V and J genes are TRBV6-5 and TRBJ2-3; possible D gene TRBD1, 6 bases. Germline-derived CDR1 and CDR2 are MNHEY and SVGAGI. CDR3 length: 15 residues. V lost 4 bases and J lost 1, with 12 bases in between.

On this clonotype itself: The junction and the germline gene differ at one end; a read error may be behind it. The chain has TRBV2 and TRBJ2-7; tentative D call: TRBD1 (6 bases). CDR1 SNHLY and CDR2 FYNNEI come from the germline V gene. The CDR3 consists of 15 residues. Here the CDR3 reads CASSDFRRGAYEPYF. In DNA, the CDR3 is TGTGCCAGCAGTGATTTCCGCAGGGGAGCCTACGAGCCGTACTTC.

This clonotype was seen a handful of times. V and J are TRBV24-1 and TRBJ1-5, with 11 bases aligning to TRBD1. The germline V gene has CDR1 KGHDR and CDR2 SFDVKD. V lost 3 bases and J lost 6; bases outside the gene matches: 6. This CDR3 has 16 residues. CDR3 nucleotide sequence: TGTGCCACCAGTGATACCGGGACAGGGGGTGGTCAGCCCCAGCATTTT. This encodes CATSDTGTGGGQPQHF.

This clonotype occurred many times. This rearrangement joins TRBV14 to TRBJ2-7; D gene uncertain. V was trimmed by 0 bases and J by 4 bases, leaving 10 bases between them. Germline V gene sequence: CDR1 SGHDN, CDR2 FVKESK. The CDR3 covers 14 residues. This CDR3 is CASSQELAPYEQYF. CDR3 in DNA: TGTGCCAGCAGCCAAGAGTTAGCACCTTACGAGCAGTACTTC.

This clonotype appeared a few times. A read error may produce the germline difference seen at one junction end. J is TRBJ2-3 and V is TRBV7-7; no firm D call. CDR1 is SSHAT and CDR2 is FNYEAQ in the germline V gene (reference sequence). There are 14 residues in the CDR3. CDR3 amino acids: CASSPRPGPDTQYF. For the CDR3, the DNA is TGTGCTAGCAGCCCACGCCCCGGACCAGATACGCAGTATTTT.

A few counts support this clonotype. V usage is TRBV24-1 and J usage is TRBJ1-1; no definite D call. The CDR3 covers 12 residues. V was pared by 3 bases and J by 9 bases, with 10 bases between. Germline CDR1 KGHDR, CDR2 SFDVKD. The CDR3 sequence is CATSDGRNQAFF. CDR3 in DNA: TGTGCCACCAGTGATGGACGTAATCAAGCTTTCTTT.

A note on this clonotype: A much larger clone lies one base from this, so it may be a read error. The V call is TRBV9, the J call TRBJ2-1; TRBD2 agrees at 7 bases. The CDR3 runs 15 residues. The germline gives CDR1 SGDLS, CDR2 YYNGEE. The CDR3 DNA is TGTGCCGGCAGCGCGGGGGAAGTATCCTACAATGAGCAGTTCTTC. Its translation is CAGSAGEVSYNEQFF.

This clonotype was picked up a small number of times. Written as DNA, the CDR3 is TGCGCCAGCAGCCAAGCCCCTTTAGGCGGGGAGCTGTTTTTT. Translating gives CASSQAPLGGELFF. This chain connects TRBV4-3 to TRBJ2-2, with unresolved D. V was clipped by 1 base and J by 7 bases, with 10 bases between them. Germline values: CDR1 LGHNA, CDR2 YSLEER. The CDR3 covers 14 residues.

The chain joins TRBV2 to TRBJ1-4, with no clear D. The CDR3 length is 15 residues. The germline CDR1 and CDR2 sequences are SNHLY and FYNNEI. The V end lost 3 bases, the J end lost 8 bases, and 16 bases lay between the germline ends. The CDR3 DNA reads as TGTGCCAGCAGTGAGAAGAGTTCCAGTAGGGAAAAACTGTTTTTT. Its protein is CASSEKSSSREKLFF.